This TCR beta chain was documented in a study of blood T cell repertoires in COVID-19. Study-level background: Sample material is recorded as cDNA or gDNA derived from T cells, B-cell-depleted T cells, or PBMCs.

The data were produced by immunoSEQ multiplex PCR, yet TCRdb's version contains in-frame clones alone and is incomplete. The data contain roughly 320,000 clones, about nine tenths of them singletons. The CDR3 covers 15 residues. Adults between roughly 18 and 100 years of age took part from 20 to 25 US areas. Cohort 3 recovered donors had two negative PCRs, clearance, or symptom resolution. A few counts support this clone. The genes are TRBV12-1 and TRBJ2-7; the table names TRBD1, a call not compared with the DNA. TRBV12-1 is assigned pseudogene status. This sequence was found in a young man who had recovered from COVID-19. The sequencing sample was made of PBMCs or T cells enriched from blood (not recorded which). The CDR3 DNA is TGTGCCAGCAGCTGGGCCGGGACAGTTACCTACGAGCAGTACTTC. It translates to CASSWAGTVTYEQYF.